These 5 T cell receptor beta chains came from one sample sequenced in a study of T cells in Graves' hyperthyroidism and ophthalmopathy. Amplified TCR beta CDR3 regions came from RNA transcripts. First-round RT-PCR targeting the TCR CDR3 was performed with the HTBI primer set. A single record per CDR3 protein comes from TCRdb applying MiXCR to the multiplex PCR reads. The repertoire includes 750,000 to 950,000 distinct CDR3 sequences, 38% of them detected once, and roughly 8.3% sits in the top ten. Sequences were obtained from blood. The receptors here all came from a man between 18 and 29 years old with Graves' hyperthyroidism.

This clonotype was counted ten times or more. The chain uses TRBV10-3 and TRBJ2-7; possibly TRBD1 for D (6 bases). The germline gives CDR1 ENHRY, CDR2 SYGVKD. CDR3 length: 15 residues. V was clipped by 3 bases and J by 3 bases, with 15 bases between them. The CDR3 nucleotides read TGTGCCATCAGTGAAGACTACACAGGGCTCTACGAGCAGTACTTC. Translated, it gives CAISEDYTGLYEQYF.

This clonotype occurred a few times. This rearrangement joins TRBV20-1 to TRBJ1-1; a possible D gene is TRBD1 (5 bases). V lost 6 bases and J 3 bases, leaving 20 bases between the germline ends. The CDR3 sequence is 15 residues long. Germline V gene sequence: CDR1 DFQATT, CDR2 SNEGSKA (reference sequence). In nucleotides, the CDR3 is TGCAGTGCCTTCCTCGGGGCGACTAGGGACACTGAAGCTTTCTTT. It specifies CSAFLGATRDTEAFF.

Points on this clonotype: Here the CDR3 omits its conserved ending phenylalanine or tryptophan, so a read error is the likely source. The rearrangement joins TRBV6-4 to TRBJ1-2, with TRBD1 as a possible D gene (6 bases). The germline V gene has CDR1 MRHNA and CDR2 SNTAGT. Between the trimmed V and J ends, which lost 6 bases and 0 bases, there was a span of 11 bases. CDR3 length equals 14 residues. The CDR3 DNA sequence: TGTGCCAGCAGAGACAGGACAGCTAACTATGGCTACACCTCC. Its protein product is CASRDRTANYGYTS.

This chain connects TRBV7-2 to TRBJ2-6, with 7 bases identical to TRBD2. Germline CDR1 is SGHTA and CDR2 is FQGNSA. CDR3 length equals 16 residues. The junction had 6 bases not matched to a gene; V was cut back by 5 bases and J by 2 bases. The CDR3 coding sequence is TGTGCCAGCAGCCCATCTAGCGGCGCTGGGGCCAACGTCCTGACTTTC. Its protein is CASSPSSGAGANVLTF.

V usage is TRBV11-2 and J usage is TRBJ2-7; no definite D call. CDR1 and CDR2 (germline): SGHAT, FQNNGV. V was pared by 4 bases and J by 3 bases, with 10 bases between. The CDR3 is 13 residues long. CDR3: CASSSRWGYEQYF. The CDR3 region has the DNA TGTGCCAGCAGCTCGCGATGGGGCTACGAGCAGTACTTC.